These 30 T cell receptor beta chains share one sample of origin, sequenced in a study of T cells in Graves' hyperthyroidism and ophthalmopathy. The CDR3 regions of TCR beta were amplified from RNA transcripts. Primed by the HTBI set, a first-round RT-PCR was run on the TCR CDR3. TCRdb processed the multiplex PCR reads anew with MiXCR; each CDR3 protein has one entry. The profile shows about 590,000 distinct CDR3 sequences, around a sixth of them singletons. Source material: blood. These TCRs come from a young woman with Graves' hyperthyroidism.

The rearrangement joins TRBV15 to TRBJ2-4; TRBD1 is a possible D gene (6 bases). This CDR3 comprises 15 residues. V was trimmed by 1 base and J by 9 bases, leaving 16 bases between them. In germline, CDR1 is LNHNV, CDR2 YYDKDF (reference sequence). The CDR3 nucleotides read TGTGCCACCAGCAGAGTGGATCGGACAGCGGCCATTCAGTACTTC. This encodes CATSRVDRTAAIQYF. The entire variable domain, with the rest obtained from reference TRBV15 and TRBJ2-4, is as follows: DAMVIQNPRYQVTQFGKPVTLSCSQTLNHNVMYWYQQKSSQAPKLLFHYYDKDFNNEADTPDNFQSRRPNTSFCFLDIRSPGLGDTAMYLCATSRVDRTAAIQYFGAGTRLSVL.

This clonotype has just a few counts. The chain employs TRBV27 and TRBJ1-1; unclear D gene. V was trimmed by 4 bases and J by 8 bases, leaving 11 bases between them. The CDR3 is made up of 12 amino acids. Germline CDR1 MNHEY, CDR2 SMNVEV (reference sequence). The CDR3 reads CASSSPPREAFF. As DNA, the CDR3 is TGTGCCAGCAGTTCACCGCCGCGAGAAGCTTTCTTT.

This clonotype was picked up a small number of times. The CDR3: CASSGDRAHQYEQYF. The CDR3 DNA reads TGTGCCAGCAGTGGGGACAGGGCGCATCAGTACGAGCAGTACTTC. This rearrangement joins TRBV6-1 to TRBJ2-7; 9 bases fit TRBD1. This CDR3 contains 15 residues. CDR1 is MNHNS, CDR2 SASEGT, per germline. V dropped 4 bases and J dropped 4; count of bases not matched to a gene: 8.

There are many counts of this clonotype. V gene TRBV20-1 combines with J gene TRBJ2-3; perhaps TRBD2 as D (6 bases). The CDR3 runs to 11 residues. In germline, CDR1 is DFQATT, CDR2 SNEGSKA (reference sequence). The ends were cut back, 8 bases at V and 5 bases at J, with 11 bases in the middle. The CDR3 spells CSRRAGDTQYF. In nucleotides, the CDR3 is TGCAGTCGGAGGGCCGGAGATACGCAGTATTTT.

This clonotype was seen at least ten times. The chain joins TRBV6-2 or TRBV6-3 to TRBJ2-1; weak D call: TRBD2 (6 bases). Trimming took 0 bases from V and 7 from J, leaving 7 bases between them. Germline CDR1 is MNHEY and CDR2 is SVGEGT. This CDR3 region has 13 residues. The CDR3 DNA reads as TGTGCCAGCAGTTACTCTGCGGGAAATGAGCAGTTCTTC. Protein sequence: CASSYSAGNEQFF.

The rearrangement links TRBV4-3 to TRBJ1-2; no definite D call. Germline CDR1 and CDR2: LGHNA and YSLEER. The CDR3 spans 14 residues. Trimming pared 0 bases from V and 8 bases from J, leaving 13 bases between. The CDR3 DNA reads TGCGCCAGCAGCCAAGACGTCCAAGCTATCGGCTACACCTTC. Translation: CASSQDVQAIGYTF.

The sample holds many counts of this clonotype. The CDR3: CSATRQGMGAFF. CDR3 in DNA: TGCAGTGCTACCAGACAGGGCATGGGAGCTTTCTTT. The chain joins TRBV20-1 to TRBJ1-1; 7 nucleotides line up with TRBD1. Germline V gene data show CDR1 as DFQATT and CDR2 as SNEGSKA (reference sequence). Trimming removed 4 bases from V and 10 bases from J; junction bases left unmatched: 9. This CDR3 region has 12 residues.

On this clonotype: Given a much more abundant clone one base away, this may be a read error. The chain couples TRBV7-9 to TRBJ2-3; D not resolved. The DNA end favors TRBJ1-5, so the J call may be wrong. CDR3 length equals 14 residues. The germline V gene has CDR1 SEHNR and CDR2 FQNEAQ (reference sequence). The CDR3 bases are TGTGCCAGCAGCTTAGGAGCCGACACAGATACGCAGCATTTT. Residues: CASSLGADTDTQHF.

This clonotype was recorded at least ten times. The V and J genes are TRBV6-1 and TRBJ2-1; 16 bases fit TRBD2. The CDR3 extends over 16 amino acids. Germline assignment: CDR1 MNHNS and CDR2 SASEGT. V gave up 6 bases and J gave up 5 bases; unmatched junction bases: 4. CDR3 protein: CASRGTSGRAHNEQFF. The DNA of the CDR3 is TGTGCCAGCAGGGGGACTAGCGGGAGGGCCCACAATGAGCAGTTCTTC.

This clonotype appeared many times. This sequence joins TRBV12-5 and TRBJ1-3; 10 bases match TRBD1. The trim removed 1 base at V and 0 bases at J, leaving 15 bases unmatched. Germline V gene lookup returns CDR1 LGHNT and CDR2 FRNRAP. This CDR3 is 21 amino acids long. CDR3 sequence reads: CASGLAPRTGGHSSSGNTIYF. The CDR3 DNA sequence: TGTGCTAGTGGTTTGGCACCACGGACAGGGGGTCACTCCAGCTCTGGAAACACCATATATTTT.

This sequence joins TRBV7-6 and TRBJ2-5, with 14 positions matching TRBD2. V was clipped by 2 bases and J by 5 bases; unmatched bases: 7. The length of the CDR3 is 17 residues. Germline CDR1 SGHVS, CDR2 FNYEAQ. The DNA of the CDR3 is TGTGCCAGCAGCTTACCGGGACTAGCGGGAGAATGGGAGACCCAGTACTTC. Translated, it gives CASSLPGLAGEWETQYF.

This clonotype was seen at least ten times. The J gene is TRBJ2-1, the V gene TRBV2, with 10 bases lining up with TRBD2. The V and J ends lost 6 bases and 9 bases, in that order; junction bases with no gene match: 8. The CDR3 is 14 amino acids. The germline V gene has CDR1 SNHLY and CDR2 FYNNEI. The CDR3 bases are TGTGCCAGCAGGGGGACTAGCGCAACGGTTGAGCAGTTCTTC. Protein sequence: CASRGTSATVEQFF. Full variable domain (rest looked up from reference TRBV2 and TRBJ2-1): EPEVTQTPSHQVTQMGQEVILRCVPISNHLYFYWYRQILGQKVEFLVSFYNNEISEKSEIFDDQFSVERPDGSNFTLKIRSTKLEDSAMYFCASRGTSATVEQFFGPGTRLTVL.

The chain uses TRBV28 and TRBJ2-7; D possibly corresponds to TRBD1 (6 bases). V was trimmed by 5 bases and J by 2 bases, leaving 19 bases between them. CDR3 length: 16 amino acids. Germline V lookup: CDR1 MDHEN, CDR2 SYDVKM. DNA for the CDR3: TGTGCCAGCAGTCCTCGGGCCGGGACAAATACCTACGAGCAGTACTTC. Its translation: CASSPRAGTNTYEQYF.

J is TRBJ2-1 and V is TRBV7-9, with 11 bases identical to TRBD2. CDR1 SEHNR and CDR2 FQNEAQ come from the germline V gene (reference sequence). After removal of 6 bases from V and 7 bases from J, the junction contained 26 bases not matched to a gene. The CDR3 sequence is 21 residues long. CDR3 sequence (DNA): TGTGCCAGCAGACCACCCCCTATACTAGCGGGAGTAATCCGGCACACTAATGAGCAGTTCTTC. It encodes CASRPPPILAGVIRHTNEQFF.

V usage is TRBV27 and J usage is TRBJ2-6, with no clear D. Germline lookup yields CDR1 MNHEY and CDR2 SMNVEV (reference sequence). The CDR3 is 15 residues long. Trimming left V 2 bases short and J 0 bases short, with 5 bases between. CDR3 residues: CASSLVHSGANVLTF. The CDR3 bases are TGTGCCAGCAGTTTAGTTCACTCTGGGGCCAACGTCCTGACTTTC.

The genes are TRBV18 and TRBJ2-5; 9 bases map to TRBD2. The V gene's germline CDR1 is KGHSH and CDR2 LQKENI. This CDR3 is built from 16 residues. The J segment lost 4 bases and the V segment lost 2 bases, leaving 8 bases of the junction unmatched. The CDR3 loop is CASSPREAAGGETQYF. CDR3 DNA: TGTGCCAGCTCACCAAGGGAAGCAGCGGGAGGAGAGACCCAGTACTTC.

This clonotype was seen repeatedly, ten times or more. The chain is built from TRBV20-1 and TRBJ1-2, with no clear D. V was cut by 4 bases and J by 0 bases, with 12 bases left in between. Germline CDR1 DFQATT, CDR2 SNEGSKA (reference sequence). The CDR3 loop spans 14 amino acids. CDR3 in amino acids: CSATTTKTNYGYTF. The CDR3 DNA is TGCAGTGCTACCACAACTAAGACTAACTATGGCTACACCTTC.

The V gene is TRBV27, the J gene TRBJ2-7; the D gene is possibly TRBD2 (6 bases). With 2 bases removed from V and 3 bases from J, the gap between germline ends came to 11 bases. The CDR3 spans 14 residues. Germline V gene sequence: CDR1 MNHEY, CDR2 SMNVEV (reference sequence). The CDR3 coding sequence is TGTGCCAGCAGTTTAAGACTAGGGTTCTACGAGCAGTACTTC. Translated, it gives CASSLRLGFYEQYF.

This clonotype occurred many times. This rearrangement joins TRBV11-2 to TRBJ1-4; the D is unclear. The CDR3 consists of 16 residues. V lost 0 bases and J 5 bases, leaving 13 bases between the germline ends. Germline CDR1 is SGHAT and CDR2 is FQNNGV. CDR3: CASSLDRRVSNEKLFF. The CDR3 DNA reads as TGTGCCAGCAGCTTAGATCGCCGGGTTTCGAATGAAAAACTGTTTTTT.

This sequence joins TRBV28 and TRBJ2-3; no definite D call. CDR1 and CDR2 (germline): MDHEN, SYDVKM. The CDR3 runs 14 residues. Trimming shortened V by 7 bases and J by 3 bases, and 14 bases separated the two germline ends. The CDR3 reads CASTSLARTDTQYF. CDR3 coding DNA: TGTGCCAGCACCTCTCTCGCGAGGACAGATACGCAGTATTTT.

This clonotype was counted between two and nine times. The V and J genes are TRBV20-1 and TRBJ2-7; possibly TRBD2 for D (6 bases). This CDR3 is built from 12 residues. Germline V gene lookup returns CDR1 DFQATT and CDR2 SNEGSKA (reference sequence). V lost 8 bases, J lost 0 bases, and 11 bases lay in between. In DNA, the CDR3 is TGCAGTACTCTCGGGAGCTCCTACGAGCAGTACTTC. Translating gives CSTLGSSYEQYF.

The table lists this clonotype with many counts. The chain combines TRBV2 with TRBJ2-5; D is possibly TRBD1 (6 bases). The germline CDR1 and CDR2 sequences are SNHLY and FYNNEI. The V end was cut by 6 bases, the J end by 4 bases, with 12 bases between. This CDR3 is built from 13 residues. The CDR3 is CASRIQGPETQYF. CDR3 sequence (DNA): TGTGCCAGCAGAATACAGGGTCCAGAGACCCAGTACTTC.

In this sample, this clonotype turned up a few times. The chain carries TRBV28 and TRBJ2-1, with TRBD2 as a possible D gene (6 bases). The length of the CDR3 is 14 residues. Trimming took 3 bases from V and 5 from J, leaving 11 bases between them. Germline CDR1 is MDHEN and CDR2 is SYDVKM. The chain's CDR3 is CASSFPGLNNEQFF. The DNA of the CDR3 is TGTGCCAGCAGTTTCCCCGGACTAAACAATGAGCAGTTCTTC.

The rearrangement uses TRBV9 and TRBJ2-5, with D perhaps TRBD1 (5 bases). CDR3 length: 14 amino acids. Germline loops: CDR1 SGDLS, CDR2 YYNGEE. Trimming left V 0 bases short and J 5 bases short, with 11 bases between. The CDR3 loop is CASSVGQGRETQYF. The CDR3 nucleotides are TGTGCCAGCAGCGTAGGTCAGGGCCGGGAGACCCAGTACTTC.

There are a few counts of this clonotype. V usage is TRBV19 and J usage is TRBJ1-6; 9 bases are shared with TRBD1. V lost 5 bases and J lost 7; bases outside the gene matches: 12. The germline CDR1 and CDR2 sequences are LNHDA and SQIVND (reference sequence). This CDR3 comprises 17 residues. CDR3 region: CASSLAPGTGRNSPLHF. The CDR3, as DNA: TGTGCCAGTAGTCTCGCTCCCGGGACAGGGAGAAATTCACCCCTCCACTTT.

The CDR3, as DNA: TGTGCCAGCCTTAACCCAAGGACAGCTGAGGGGAATTCACCCCTCCACTTT. Its translation is CASLNPRTAEGNSPLHF. The V call is TRBV2, the J call TRBJ1-6; perhaps TRBD1 as D (6 bases). V lost 8 bases and J 7 bases, leaving 24 bases between the germline ends. This CDR3 is 17 amino acids long. Germline values: CDR1 SNHLY, CDR2 FYNNEI. The complete variable domain, with remaining parts taken from reference TRBV2 and TRBJ1-6, reads EPEVTQTPSHQVTQMGQEVILRCVPISNHLYFYWYRQILGQKVEFLVSFYNNEISEKSEIFDDQFSVERPDGSNFTLKIRSTKLEDSAMYFCASLNPRTAEGNSPLHFGNGTRLTVT.

The chain carries TRBV28 and TRBJ1-5, with a weak D call TRBD1 (6 bases). V was trimmed by 5 bases and J by 6 bases, leaving 14 bases between them. The CDR3 length is 14 residues. Germline-derived CDR1 and CDR2 are MDHEN and SYDVKM. CDR3 bases: TGTGCCAGCAGTCGCTTACGGGGGCTTCAGCCCCAGCATTTT. This sequence encodes CASSRLRGLQPQHF.

V usage is TRBV6-2 or TRBV6-3 and J usage is TRBJ2-5, with TRBD1 matching 10 bases. Germline values: CDR1 MNHEY, CDR2 SVGEGT. The V and J ends lost 4 bases and 4 bases, in that order; junction bases with no gene match: 6. This CDR3 comprises 15 residues. CDR3 in amino acids: CASSSRDRGRETQYF. CDR3 DNA: TGTGCCAGCAGTTCCCGGGACAGGGGACGAGAGACCCAGTACTTC.

The rearrangement joins TRBV5-7 to TRBJ2-3, with D possibly being TRBD1 (6 bases). TRBV5-7 qualifies as an ORF whose function is uncertain. This CDR3 comprises 15 residues. With 4 bases removed from V and 6 bases from J, the gap between germline ends came to 18 bases. CDR3 in amino acids: CASSRAYRVGDTQYF. The CDR3 nucleotides read TGTGCCAGCAGCCGCGCTTACAGGGTAGGGGATACGCAGTATTTT.

This clonotype has at least ten counts. The V and J genes are TRBV19 and TRBJ2-7, with D possibly being TRBD2 (6 bases). Germline V lookup: CDR1 LNHDA, CDR2 SQIVND (reference sequence). V was cut by 5 bases and J by 2 bases, with 16 bases left in between. The CDR3 has 15 residues. The CDR3 nucleotides read TGTGCCAGTAGTGCGGAAATACGGGGGACCTACGAGCAGTACTTC. Protein sequence: CASSAEIRGTYEQYF.